This is a list of T cell receptor beta chains from one sample in a study of naive and memory T cell subsets. TCRdb recomputed calls from the UMI-ligation and nested PCR reads with MiXCR, one row per CDR3 protein. The sample gives roughly 130,000 distinct CDR3 sequences, approximately 37% of which show up once; more than 0.8% is in the top ten. The sequenced sample was central memory CD4+ T cells from blood. Receptors were obtained from a human donor in good health. The CDR3 runs from the conserved cysteine through the conserved F or W. D genes are given only for firm matches. The size entry is marked missing in some rows and otherwise reads once, few, many or a size class.

>TRBJ1-5|15|-|TRBV21-1|few
TGTGCCAGCACCCGGTCGGGGAAGGGATATCAGCCCCAGCATTTT
CASTRSGKGYQPQHF
>TRBJ1-4|12|-|TRBV15|once
TGTGCCACCAGCACGCCGGATGAAAAACTGTTTTTT
CATSTPDEKLFF
>TRBJ2-5|14|TRBD2|TRBV27|-
TGTGCCAGCGGACCACTAGCGTACCAAGAGACCCAGTACTTC
CASGPLAYQETQYF
>TRBJ2-4|22|TRBD2|TRBV24-1|-
TGTGCCACCAGTGATACGGGACTAGCGGGAGGGCCCTATCTTTTGGCCAAAAACATTCAGTACTTC
CATSDTGLAGGPYLLAKNIQYF
>TRBJ1-5|15|-|TRBV6-6|-
TGTGCCAGCATCGGACGTGGGGATTGGGATCAGCCCCAGCATTTT
CASIGRGDWDQPQHF
>TRBJ2-1|14|-|TRBV7-2|-
TGTGCCAGCAGCTTAGCGCTGGGAAACGGTGAGCAGTTCTTC
CASSLALGNGEQFF
>TRBJ2-1|16|-|TRBV12-3/TRBV12-4|few
TGTGCCAGCAGTTTAGGTTCGGCCCTCTCCTACAATGAGCAGTTCTTC
CASSLGSALSYNEQFF
>TRBJ2-1|15|TRBD2|TRBV29-1|-
TGCAGCGCCGACCGGGGGGGCGGGAGGGAGGGTGAGCAGTTCTTC
CSADRGGGREGEQFF
>TRBJ2-2|18|-|TRBV3-1|-
TGTGCCAGCAGCCGGCCGTTGGCAGGGCCTCCGAACACCGGGGAGCTGTTTTTT
CASSRPLAGPPNTGELFF
>TRBJ2-7|16|TRBD2|TRBV20-1|-
TGCAGTGCTAGGGATATCCAGCGGGGGATGTCCTACGAGCAGTACTTC
CSARDIQRGMSYEQYF
>TRBJ1-5|16|TRBD1|TRBV6-6|-
TGTGCCAGCAGCCTCGGGACAGGGAATAGCAATCAGCCCCAGCATTTT
CASSLGTGNSNQPQHF
>TRBJ2-7|17|-|TRBV20-1|-
TGCAGTGCTAGATCGGGCAGGGGAAGCTCCCCCTCGATCGAGCAGTACTTC
CSARSGRGSSPSIEQYF
>TRBJ2-1|15|-|TRBV7-8|once
TGTGCCAGCAGCGCAAAGAAGCAGGTATACAATGAGCAGTTCTTC
CASSAKKQVYNEQFF
>TRBJ2-3|14|-|TRBV5-1|few
TGCGCCAGCAGCTTGGGGGACGCCACAGATACGCAGTATTTT
CASSLGDATDTQYF
>TRBJ1-1|13|TRBD1|TRBV25-1|few
TGTGCCAGCAGTGAGCACAGGGGTGGAGAAGCTTTCTTT
CASSEHRGGEAFF
>TRBJ2-1|14|TRBD2|TRBV30|-
TGTGCCTGGGCCTGGGGGGGAGGGCACAATGAGCAGTTCTTC
CAWAWGGGHNEQFF
>TRBJ1-6|14|-|TRBV28|few
TGTGCCAGCAGTCCCCACCCCTATAATTCACCCCTCCACTTT
CASSPHPYNSPLHF
>TRBJ1-1|14|-|TRBV20-1|-
TGCAGTGCTAGCACAGGGTTTAGGTGGGCTGAAGCTTTCTTT
CSASTGFRWAEAFF
>TRBJ2-1|15|TRBD1|TRBV7-8|-
TGTGCCAGCAGCTTAGGAATGGACAGGGTAAATGAGCAGTTCTTC
CASSLGMDRVNEQFF
>TRBJ2-3|13|-|TRBV4-3|few
TGCGCCAGCAGCCAAGAACGTCGAGATACGCAGTATTTT
CASSQERRDTQYF
>TRBJ2-3|15|-|TRBV20-1|-
TGCAGTGCCAGAAATAGTATATTTTCTAGCGATACGCAGTATTTT
CSARNSIFSSDTQYF
>TRBJ2-1|13|-|TRBV20-1|few
TGCAGTGCTAGTAACGGGCTGTACAATGAGCAGTTCTTC
CSASNGLYNEQFF
>TRBJ2-2|22|TRBD2|TRBV6-5|-
TGTGCCAGCACCATGAGGGGACATCAGGGAAGGAAGGGACTAGCGAACACCGGGGAGCTGTTTTTT
CASTMRGHQGRKGLANTGELFF
>TRBJ2-3|17|-|TRBV14|few
TGTGCCAGCAGCCAAGACTTGCCTAGATTGCGTAGAGATACGCAGTATTTT
CASSQDLPRLRRDTQYF
>TRBJ2-1|16|TRBD2|TRBV4-3|-
TGCGCCAGCAGCCAAGATGCTAGCGGGGCCTACAATGAGCAGTTCTTC
CASSQDASGAYNEQFF
>TRBJ2-1|14|-|TRBV20-1|-
TGCAGTGCGGATATGGGGGCTTTTTACAATGAGCAGTTCTTC
CSADMGAFYNEQFF
>TRBJ2-1|15|TRBD1|TRBV9|-
TGTGCCAGCAGCGCTACACAGGGGGCGCGGAATGAGCAGTTCTTC
CASSATQGARNEQFF
>TRBJ2-5|15|TRBD2|TRBV20-1|-
TGCAGTGCTAGAGATCTCCGGCTAGCGGAAGAGACCCAGTACTTC
CSARDLRLAEETQYF
>TRBJ2-5|14|-|TRBV2|-
TGTGCCAGCAGTTATCGGGGGAGAGGAGAGACCCAGTACTTC
CASSYRGRGETQYF
>TRBJ2-1|15|-|TRBV27|-
TGTGCCAGCAGTTTATATGGGGGGTGGTACAATGAGCAGTTCTTC
CASSLYGGWYNEQFF
>TRBJ2-1|15|TRBD2|TRBV20-1|-
TGCAGTGCCTCCTACGTTGGTAGCGGGTACAATGAGCAGTTCTTC
CSASYVGSGYNEQFF
>TRBJ1-2|13|-|TRBV13|-
TGTGCCAGCAGCCCCCGCAGAACGGGTGGCTACACCTTC
CASSPRRTGGYTF
>TRBJ1-2|15|-|TRBV12-3/TRBV12-4|-
TGTGCCAGCAGACCAGCCGGGGGGCTTAACTATGGCTACACCTTC
CASRPAGGLNYGYTF
>TRBJ2-5|14|TRBD1|TRBV7-2|-
TGTGCCAGCAGCTTCCCCGACAGGGATGAGACCCAGTACTTC
CASSFPDRDETQYF
>TRBJ2-2|13|-|TRBV28|-
TGTGCGATACGGGGTACCAACACCGGGGAGCTGTTTTTT
CAIRGTNTGELFF
>TRBJ2-5|13|-|TRBV7-9|few
TGTGCCAGCAGCTTATGGACGAGAGAGACCCAGTACTTC
CASSLWTRETQYF
>TRBJ2-2|14|-|TRBV28|-
TGTGCCAGCAGCACGCAGGGGTGGTCCGGGGAGCTGTTTTTT
CASSTQGWSGELFF
>TRBJ1-1|13|-|TRBV15|few
TGTGCCACCAGCAGAGTTGGGTGGGGTGAAGCTTTCTTT
CATSRVGWGEAFF
>TRBJ2-4|14|-|TRBV11-2|many
TGTGCCAGCAGCTTAGAGGTCGGGACGTACATTCAGTACTTC
CASSLEVGTYIQYF
>TRBJ1-2|13|-|TRBV20-1|few
TGCAGTGCTAGGCCGGGGGCAAACTATGGCTACACCTTC
CSARPGANYGYTF
>TRBJ2-7|14|TRBD1|TRBV14|-
TGTGCCAGCAGCCAATTCAGGGGGAACTACGAGCAGTACTTC
CASSQFRGNYEQYF
>TRBJ2-5|8|-|TRBV20-1|once
TGCAGTGCTCTGTGTCAGTACTTC
CSALCQYF
>TRBJ2-1|18|TRBD2|TRBV7-8|-
TGTGCCAGCAGCTTAGATTGGCTAGCGGGAGGACTATACAATGAGCAGTTCTTC
CASSLDWLAGGLYNEQFF
>TRBJ2-2|15|TRBD1|TRBV29-1|-
TGCAGCGTAGGACAGGGAGGCGCGAACACCGGGGAGCTGTTTTTT
CSVGQGGANTGELFF